Given below is one TCR beta chain in context. Its specificity is unknown. This record comes from a study of T cells in Graves' hyperthyroidism and ophthalmopathy. Findings of the study overall: The majority of expanded thyroid clonotypes above 0.001 also appeared in blood.

Each ophthalmopathy patient scored at least 3 on the Clinical Activity Score and at least 4 on NOSPECS grade, with duration under 3 months. Investigators excluded patients with uncontrolled infection, other autoimmune disease, pregnancy or lactation. The CDR3 loop spans 13 amino acids. V shed 3 bases and J shed 6 bases, with 12 bases lying between them. It was RNA transcripts that yielded the amplified TCR beta CDR3 regions. A first-round RT-PCR of the TCR CDR3 used the HTBI primer set. MiXCR was run by TCRdb on the multiplex PCR reads, yielding one entry per CDR3 protein. The sample yields fewer than 550,000 distinct CDR3 sequences, roughly a quarter seen once.

This receptor was taken from a woman in her twenties or thirties with Graves' ophthalmopathy. V usage is TRBV12-3 or TRBV12-4 and J usage is TRBJ2-7; maybe TRBD1 (5 bases). The sample was blood. This CDR3 reads CASSFSGFGEQYF. In DNA, the CDR3 is TGTGCCAGCAGTTTTTCAGGGTTTGGCGAGCAGTACTTC.